These 15 T cell receptor beta chains were sequenced from one sample in a study of beta chain features in type 1 diabetes. Sequenced material consisted of expressed TCRB transcripts (all of the isolated RNA was reverse transcribed). Repertoires were generated with immunoSEQ multiplex PCR, while TCRdb's copy carries only in-frame clones and drops some. The repertoire has a few hundred thousand clones, roughly an eighth of them found once; the top ten carry about 0.017%. The sequencing sample was made of naive CD4+ T cells from blood. Receptors originate from a man aged 18 to 30 in good health.

This clone was seen a handful of times. The rearrangement joins TRBV29-1 to TRBJ2-5; 9 bases match TRBD2. The J call may be mistaken, given a closer DNA end match to TRBJ2-7. There are 13 residues in the CDR3. Germline V gives CDR1 SQVTM, CDR2 ANQGSEA. The CDR3 nucleotides read TGCAGCGCCCGACTAGCGGCCTCCTACGAGCAGTACTTC. The encoded protein is CSARLAASYEQYF.

J is TRBJ2-6 and V is TRBV29-1; D perhaps matches TRBD2 (6 bases). Germline values: CDR1 SQVTM, CDR2 ANQGSEA. Trimming removed 6 bases at V and 2 bases at J, with 8 bases between. The length of the CDR3 is 13 residues. In DNA, the CDR3 is TGCAGCGTGGGGGGACCTGGGGCCAACGTCCTGACTTTC. This encodes CSVGGPGANVLTF. Based on the CDR3 plus reference TRBV29-1 and TRBJ2-6, the full variable domain is SAVISQKPSRDICQRGTSLTIQCQVDSQVTMMFWYRQQPGQSLTLIATANQGSEATYESGFVIDKFPISRPNLTFSTLTVSNMSPEDSSIYLCSVGGPGANVLTFGAGSRLTVL.

The chain carries TRBV28 and TRBJ2-7, with TRBD1 matching over 8 bases. The CDR3 is 14 residues long. Germline V lookup: CDR1 MDHEN, CDR2 SYDVKM. Trimming at V came to 6 bases and at J to 7 bases, leaving 11 bases not matched to a gene. The CDR3 region has the DNA TGTGCCAGCAGCCCAGGGGGCGGGTCTCGGGAGCAGTACTTC. Amino acid sequence: CASSPGGGSREQYF.

In this sample, this clone turned up a few times. The chain uses TRBV7-8 and TRBJ2-7; 8 bases match TRBD2. The CDR3 runs 14 residues. Trimming at V came to 5 bases and at J to 6 bases, leaving 9 bases not matched to a gene. Germline assignment: CDR1 SGHVS and CDR2 FQNEAQ. CDR3 residues: CASSLSGGISEQYF. The CDR3 nucleotides read TGTGCCAGCAGCCTGTCGGGAGGGATCAGCGAGCAGTACTTC.

V is TRBV9 and J is TRBJ2-3; maybe TRBD2 (5 bases). The CDR3 contains 14 residues. The germline V gene encodes CDR1 SGDLS and CDR2 YYNGEE. The V end lost 3 bases, the J end lost 3 bases, and 11 bases lay between the germline ends. The CDR3 spells CASSEKSGTDTQYF. DNA for the CDR3: TGTGCCAGCAGCGAGAAGAGCGGAACAGATACGCAGTATTTT. The whole variable domain, filled in from reference TRBV9 and TRBJ2-3, reads DSGVTQTPKHLITATGQRVTLRCSPRSGDLSVYWYQQSLDQGLQFLIQYYNGEERAKGNILERFSAQQFPDLHSELNLSSLELGDSALYFCASSEKSGTDTQYFGPGTRLTVL.

This clone was observed a handful of times. This sequence joins TRBV29-1 and TRBJ1-2, with TRBD1 identical over 7 bases. CDR3 size: 13 residues. Germline V lookup: CDR1 SQVTM, CDR2 ANQGSEA. After removal of 3 bases from V and 4 bases from J, the junction contained 5 bases not matched to a gene. The CDR3 protein is CSVEWTGPYGYTF. Written as DNA, the CDR3 is TGCAGCGTTGAGTGGACAGGACCCTATGGCTACACCTTC.

V gene TRBV10-3 combines with J gene TRBJ2-2; 9 positions agree with TRBD1. V dropped 4 bases and J dropped 5; count of bases not matched to a gene: 2. Per germline, CDR1 ENHRY and CDR2 SYGVKD. CDR3 length: 14 amino acids. CDR3 residues: CAISGQGGTGELFF. The CDR3 nucleotides are TGTGCCATCAGTGGACAGGGGGGGACCGGGGAGCTGTTTTTT.

The chain carries TRBV29-1 and TRBJ2-3; 12 bases agree with TRBD1. This CDR3 contains 15 residues. V was pared by 6 bases and J by 6 bases, with 10 bases of the junction left unmatched. Per the germline V gene, CDR1 is SQVTM and CDR2 is ANQGSEA. For the CDR3, the DNA is TGCAGCGTGCCGGGACAGGGGGCGTCACTGGATACGCAGTATTTT. Translated: CSVPGQGASLDTQYF.

This chain links TRBV28 with TRBJ2-2; no clear D. Trimming took 11 bases from V and 0 from J, leaving 7 bases between them. This CDR3 has 12 amino acids. Looked up from germline, CDR1 is MDHEN and CDR2 is SYDVKM. CDR3 amino acids: CAARSNTGELFF. The CDR3 coding sequence is TGTGCCGCGAGATCGAACACCGGGGAGCTGTTTTTT. Full variable domain (missing parts from reference TRBV28 and TRBJ2-2): DVKVTQSSRYLVKRTGEKVFLECVQDMDHENMFWYRQDPGLGLRLIYFSYDVKMKEKGDIPEGYSVSREKKERFSLILESASTNQTSMYLCAARSNTGELFFGEGSRLTVL.

This clone came up a few times. The chain carries TRBV25-1 and TRBJ2-7; tentative D call: TRBD1 (5 bases). Per the germline V gene, CDR1 is MGHDK and CDR2 is SYGVNS. The germline V and J ends were trimmed by 5 bases and 7 bases, with 21 bases remaining between them. The CDR3 runs 15 residues. The CDR3 sequence is CASSQAGIQRGEQYF. The CDR3, as DNA: TGTGCCAGCAGTCAAGCAGGGATCCAAAGGGGTGAGCAGTACTTC.

This chain uses TRBV15 with TRBJ2-3; 10 bases agree with TRBD1. From germline, CDR1 is LNHNV and CDR2 YYDKDF (reference sequence). The CDR3 is 15 residues long. The J segment lost 3 bases and the V segment lost 1 base, leaving 1 base of the junction unmatched. CDR3 region: CATSRGDRGTDTQYF. CDR3 coding DNA: TGTGCCACCAGCAGAGGGGACAGGGGTACAGATACGCAGTATTTT.

In this sample, this clone turned up a few times. The rearrangement joins TRBV18 to TRBJ1-4, with 9 bases lining up with TRBD1. CDR1 and CDR2 from the germline V gene are KGHSH and LQKENI. There are 15 residues in the CDR3. J lost 8 bases, V lost 6 bases, and 10 bases had no gene match. The CDR3 spells CASSQPGQGIEKLFF. As DNA, the CDR3 is TGTGCCAGCTCCCAGCCGGGACAGGGTATAGAAAAACTGTTTTTT.

The rearrangement joins TRBV5-1 to TRBJ2-2; the D is unclear. This CDR3 has 16 residues. With 4 bases removed from V and 0 bases from J, the gap between germline ends came to 13 bases. The germline CDR1 and CDR2 sequences are SGHRS and YFSETQ. The CDR3 DNA follows: TGCGCCAGCAGCGCCTTCGACAAAACGAACACCGGGGAGCTGTTTTTT. Translating it yields CASSAFDKTNTGELFF.

A few counts support this clone. The V gene is TRBV27, the J gene TRBJ2-2; the match to TRBD1 covers 12 bases. CDR3 length equals 14 residues. With 5 bases clipped from V and 7 bases from J, the junction kept 2 bases outside the gene matches. Germline V gene lookup returns CDR1 MNHEY and CDR2 SMNVEV (reference sequence). CDR3 bases: TGTGCCAGCAGTCGGGACAGGGGGCTCGGGGAGCTGTTTTTT. Translated, it gives CASSRDRGLGELFF.

This clone came up a few times. The chain uses TRBV6-1 and TRBJ2-1; 9 nucleotides agree with TRBD2. V was pared by 4 bases and J by 9 bases, with 4 bases of the junction left unmatched. This CDR3 contains 13 residues. Germline V gene data show CDR1 as MNHNS and CDR2 as SASEGT. This chain's CDR3 is CASSGGRASEQFF. The CDR3, as DNA: TGTGCCAGCAGTGGCGGGAGGGCCTCTGAGCAGTTCTTC.